This entry lists 15 T cell receptor beta chains sequenced from one sample in a study of blood T cell repertoires in COVID-19. Using immunoSEQ multiplex PCR, the repertoire was profiled, and TCRdb retains in-frame clones only, with some absent. The table has 250,000 to 400,000 clones, 89% seen once. Sequencing was carried out using PBMCs or T cells enriched from blood (not recorded which). The receptors shown here come from a man in his 60s who had recovered from COVID-19.

This clone was found once. The chain couples TRBV27 to TRBJ2-7, with 7 positions matching TRBD2. The CDR3 consists of 14 residues. The germline CDR1 and CDR2 sequences are MNHEY and SMNVEV (reference sequence). J was trimmed by 7 bases and V by 3 bases; bases with no gene match: 9. The chain's CDR3 is CASSFLPWGGEQYF. CDR3 DNA: TGTGCCAGCAGTTTTCTGCCCTGGGGGGGGGAGCAGTACTTC.

CDR3 DNA: TGTGCCAGCAGTTCCATAACTAGCGGACCCAACCACGAGCAGTACTTC. Translated: CASSSITSGPNHEQYF. This chain links TRBV27 with TRBJ2-7; 8 bases map to TRBD2. The junction had 13 bases not matched to a gene; V was cut back by 4 bases and J by 5 bases. This CDR3 has 16 amino acids. Germline V lookup: CDR1 MNHEY, CDR2 SMNVEV (reference sequence).

The V call is TRBV7-3, the J call TRBJ2-5; TRBD1 matches at 8 bases. The trim removed 4 bases at V and 2 bases at J, leaving 12 bases unmatched. In germline, CDR1 is SGHTA, CDR2 FQGTGA. CDR3 length: 17 amino acids. The CDR3 DNA reads as TGTGCCAGCAGCTCTGGACAGGGCCGGACTTTACAAGAGACCCAGTACTTC. Protein product: CASSSGQGRTLQETQYF.

The CDR3 loop reads CASSSATGVETQYF. The CDR3 DNA sequence: TGTGCCAGCAGTTCCGCGACAGGGGTGGAGACCCAGTACTTC. V usage is TRBV6-5 and J usage is TRBJ2-5, with 8 bases lining up with TRBD1. The junction had 6 bases not matched to a gene; V was cut back by 4 bases and J by 5 bases. Germline CDR1 MNHEY, CDR2 SVGAGI. There are 14 residues in the CDR3.

The chain combines TRBV5-4 with TRBJ1-1, with TRBD1 matching over 11 bases. The germline V gene has CDR1 SGHNT and CDR2 YYREEE (reference sequence). Losses at the gene ends were 4 bases for V and 6 bases for J; bases not matched to a gene: 8. This CDR3 region has 15 residues. CDR3 DNA: TGTGCCAGCAGCCCCTATTCGGGACAGGGGGCTGAAGCTTTCTTT. Encoded protein: CASSPYSGQGAEAFF.

V gene TRBV19 combines with J gene TRBJ2-7, with 7 bases fitting TRBD1. The CDR3 has 14 amino acids. Trimming took 6 bases from V and 3 from J; bases not matched to a gene: 8. Germline V lookup: CDR1 LNHDA, CDR2 SQIVND (reference sequence). CDR3 region: CASRNTGANYEQYF. The CDR3 nucleotides read TGTGCCAGTAGGAATACAGGGGCTAACTACGAGCAGTACTTC.

The chain couples TRBV7-9 to TRBJ1-2; D may be TRBD1 (6 bases). Germline V CDR1 and CDR2: SEHNR, FQNEAQ (reference sequence). V lost 3 bases to trimming and J lost 8 bases, with 13 bases between them. This CDR3 has 13 residues. The CDR3 DNA sequence: TGTGCCAGCAGCTTCAACACGGACAGCGGCTACACCTTC. This sequence encodes CASSFNTDSGYTF.

The chain combines TRBV7-2 with TRBJ2-7, with D possibly matching TRBD2 (7 bases). The V gene's germline CDR1 is SGHTA and CDR2 FQGNSA. The CDR3 extends over 15 amino acids. V was cut by 2 bases and J by 3 bases, with 14 bases left in between. For the CDR3, the DNA is TGTGCCAGCAGCTTACGGGGGGCAGAAGACTACGAGCAGTACTTC. This gives the protein CASSLRGAEDYEQYF.

The gene calls are TRBV7-3 and TRBJ2-5, with 7 bases fitting TRBD1. Per germline, CDR1 SGHTA and CDR2 FQGTGA. V shed 0 bases and J 5 bases; nucleotides not matched to a gene: 3. The CDR3 length is 14 residues. CDR3 sequence reads: CASSLTGGLETQYF. The CDR3 DNA sequence: TGTGCCAGCAGCTTAACAGGGGGCCTGGAGACCCAGTACTTC.

V gene TRBV5-1 combines with J gene TRBJ2-1, with 10 bases matching TRBD2. CDR1 is SGHRS and CDR2 is YFSETQ in the germline V gene. The V segment lost 0 bases and the J segment 6 bases; nucleotides outside the gene matches: 12. The CDR3 spans 18 residues. CDR3 protein: CASSLGLAGARGTNEQFF. CDR3 coding DNA: TGCGCCAGCAGCTTGGGTCTAGCGGGGGCCCGTGGAACCAATGAGCAGTTCTTC. The full variable domain, in which reference TRBV5-1 and TRBJ2-1 provide the parts outside the CDR3, is KAGVTQTPRYLIKTRGQQVTLSCSPISGHRSVSWYQQTPGQGLQFLFEYFSETQRNKGNFPGRFSGRQFSNSRSEMNVSTLELGDSALYLCASSLGLAGARGTNEQFFGPGTRLTVL.

This clone has only one observation. CDR3 bases: TGTGCCAGCAGCCGGACAGAGAACACTGAAGCTTTCTTT. Amino acid sequence: CASSRTENTEAFF. The V and J genes are TRBV7-9 and TRBJ1-1; weak D call: TRBD1 (6 bases). V gave up 5 bases and J gave up 1 base, with 8 bases separating them. The germline V gene encodes CDR1 SEHNR and CDR2 FQNEAQ (reference sequence). The CDR3 length is 13 residues.

The chain recombines TRBV2 with TRBJ1-5, with 7 bases aligning to TRBD1. CDR3 size: 15 residues. Unmatched junction bases numbered 7, after V lost 6 bases and J lost 2 bases. Germline V CDR1 and CDR2: SNHLY, FYNNEI. The CDR3 nucleotides are TGTGCCAGCAGGGCCGGGACAGAAGGCAATCAGCCCCAGCATTTT. This sequence encodes CASRAGTEGNQPQHF.

This chain uses TRBV10-2 with TRBJ2-1; D is undetermined. V lost 2 bases, J lost 6 bases, and 8 bases lay in between. Germline CDR1 is WSHSY and CDR2 is SAAADI. CDR3 size: 13 residues. In DNA form, the CDR3 reads TGCGCCAGCAGTGAGGTGGCCGTCAATGAGCAGTTCTTC. This translates into CASSEVAVNEQFF.

J is TRBJ1-1 and V is TRBV28, with D unresolved. Germline V gene sequence: CDR1 MDHEN, CDR2 SYDVKM. The germline V and J ends were trimmed by 5 bases and 3 bases, with 16 bases remaining between them. The CDR3 is 15 residues long. DNA for the CDR3: TGTGCCAGCAGTCCACGGAGTGCCTGGGACACTGAAGCTTTCTTT. Translation: CASSPRSAWDTEAFF.

The rearrangement joins TRBV11-1 to TRBJ1-2; 8 bases agree with TRBD1. The CDR3 runs 14 residues. CDR1 is SGHAT, CDR2 FQDESV, per germline (reference sequence). After removal of 5 bases from V and 7 bases from J, the junction contained 9 bases not matched to a gene. The CDR3 region has the DNA TGTGCCAGCAGCCCGGACAGGGAAGTAGCTGGCTACACCTTC. Protein product: CASSPDREVAGYTF.